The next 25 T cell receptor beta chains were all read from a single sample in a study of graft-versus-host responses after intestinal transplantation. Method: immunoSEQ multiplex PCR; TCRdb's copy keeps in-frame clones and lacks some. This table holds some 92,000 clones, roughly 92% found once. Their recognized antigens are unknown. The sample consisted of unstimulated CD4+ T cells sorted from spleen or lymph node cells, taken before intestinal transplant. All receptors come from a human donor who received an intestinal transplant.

In DNA, the CDR3 is TGTGCCAGTAGGGACACTGAAGCTTTCTTT. It codes for CASRDTEAFF. The rearrangement links TRBV28 to TRBJ1-1; D unclear. The V end lost 9 bases, the J end lost 3 bases, and 5 bases lay between the germline ends. Germline CDR1 is MDHEN and CDR2 is SYDVKM. The CDR3 spans 10 residues.

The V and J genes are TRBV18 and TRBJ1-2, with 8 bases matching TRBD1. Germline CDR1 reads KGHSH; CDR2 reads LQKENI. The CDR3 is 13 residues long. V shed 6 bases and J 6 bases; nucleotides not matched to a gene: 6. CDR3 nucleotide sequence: TGTGCCAGCTCCCCAGACAGGGGAGATGGCTACACCTTC. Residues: CASSPDRGDGYTF.

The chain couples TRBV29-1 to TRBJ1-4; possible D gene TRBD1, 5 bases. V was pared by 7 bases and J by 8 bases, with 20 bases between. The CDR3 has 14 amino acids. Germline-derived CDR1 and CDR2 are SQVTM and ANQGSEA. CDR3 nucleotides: TGCAGCGGCATGGAGCACGGCCGGGGGGAAAAACTGTTTTTT. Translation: CSGMEHGRGEKLFF.

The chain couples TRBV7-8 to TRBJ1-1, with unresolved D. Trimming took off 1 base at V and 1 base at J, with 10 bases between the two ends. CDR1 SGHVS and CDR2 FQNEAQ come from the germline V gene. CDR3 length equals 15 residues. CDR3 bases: TGTGCCAGCAGCTTAGTACACTTGGAGAACACTGAAGCTTTCTTT. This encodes CASSLVHLENTEAFF.

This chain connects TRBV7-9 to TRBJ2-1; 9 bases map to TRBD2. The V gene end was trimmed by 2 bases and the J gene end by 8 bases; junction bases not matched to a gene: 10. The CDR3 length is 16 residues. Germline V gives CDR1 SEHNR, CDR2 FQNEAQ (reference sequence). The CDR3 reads CASSLPGLANGDEQFF. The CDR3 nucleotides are TGTGCCAGCAGCTTACCCGGACTAGCGAATGGCGATGAGCAGTTCTTC.

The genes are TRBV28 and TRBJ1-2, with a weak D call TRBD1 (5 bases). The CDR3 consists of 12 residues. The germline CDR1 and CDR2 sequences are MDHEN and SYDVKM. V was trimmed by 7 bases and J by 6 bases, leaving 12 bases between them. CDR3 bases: TGTGCCAGCACCCTAGCCAGGGATGGCTACACCTTC. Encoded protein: CASTLARDGYTF.

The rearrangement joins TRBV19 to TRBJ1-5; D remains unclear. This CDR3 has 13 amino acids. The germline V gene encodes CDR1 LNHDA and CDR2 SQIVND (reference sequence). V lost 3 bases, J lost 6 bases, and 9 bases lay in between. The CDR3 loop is CASSIEGGQPQHF. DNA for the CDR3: TGTGCCAGTAGTATTGAGGGTGGTCAGCCCCAGCATTTT.

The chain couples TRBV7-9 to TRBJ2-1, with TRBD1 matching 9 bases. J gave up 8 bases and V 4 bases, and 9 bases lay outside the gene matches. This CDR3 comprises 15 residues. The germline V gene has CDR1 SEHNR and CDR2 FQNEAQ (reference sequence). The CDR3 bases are TGTGCCAGCAGCTCCATTCGGACAGGGGTACATGAGCAGTTCTTC. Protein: CASSSIRTGVHEQFF.

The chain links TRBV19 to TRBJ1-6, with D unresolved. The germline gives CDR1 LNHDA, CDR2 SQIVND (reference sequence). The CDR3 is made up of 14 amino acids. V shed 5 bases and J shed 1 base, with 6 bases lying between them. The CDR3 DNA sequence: TGTGCCAGTAGTGTTAATTCCTATAATTCACCCCTCCACTTT. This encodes CASSVNSYNSPLHF.

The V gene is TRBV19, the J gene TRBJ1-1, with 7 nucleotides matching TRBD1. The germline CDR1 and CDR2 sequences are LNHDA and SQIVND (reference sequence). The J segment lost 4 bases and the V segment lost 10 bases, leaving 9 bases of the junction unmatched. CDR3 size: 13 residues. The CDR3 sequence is CATTRDSLTEAFF. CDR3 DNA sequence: TGTGCCACCACACGGGACAGCCTCACTGAAGCTTTCTTT.

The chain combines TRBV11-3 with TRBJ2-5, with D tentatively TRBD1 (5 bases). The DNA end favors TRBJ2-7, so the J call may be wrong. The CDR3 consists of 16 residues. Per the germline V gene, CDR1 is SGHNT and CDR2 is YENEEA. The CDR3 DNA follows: TGTGCCAGCACCCCCCGCGGCACAGGCGCTTTTTACGAGCAGTACTTC. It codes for CASTPRGTGAFYEQYF.

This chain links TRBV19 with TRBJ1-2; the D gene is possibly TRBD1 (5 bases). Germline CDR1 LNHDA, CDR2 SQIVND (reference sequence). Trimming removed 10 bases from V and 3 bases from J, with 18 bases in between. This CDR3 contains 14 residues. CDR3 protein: CATTVFGTDYGYTF. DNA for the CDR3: TGTGCCACCACAGTCTTCGGGACGGACTATGGCTACACCTTC.

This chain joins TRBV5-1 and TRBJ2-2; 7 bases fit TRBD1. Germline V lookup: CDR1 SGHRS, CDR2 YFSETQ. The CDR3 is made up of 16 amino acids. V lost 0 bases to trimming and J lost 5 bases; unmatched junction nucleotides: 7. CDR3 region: CASSLVRTGDTGELFF. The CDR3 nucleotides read TGCGCCAGCAGCTTGGTCCGGACAGGCGATACCGGGGAGCTGTTTTTT.

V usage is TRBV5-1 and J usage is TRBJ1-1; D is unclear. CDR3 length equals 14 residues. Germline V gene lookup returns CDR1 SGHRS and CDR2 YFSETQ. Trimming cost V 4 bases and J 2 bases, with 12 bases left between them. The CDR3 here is CASSPRAGNTEAFF. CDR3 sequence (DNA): TGCGCCAGCAGCCCTAGGGCGGGTAACACTGAAGCTTTCTTT.

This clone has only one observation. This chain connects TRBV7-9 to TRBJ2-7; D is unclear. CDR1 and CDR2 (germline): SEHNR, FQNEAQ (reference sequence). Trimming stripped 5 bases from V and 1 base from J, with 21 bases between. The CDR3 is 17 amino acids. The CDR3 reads CASSPRSGPRGSYEQYF. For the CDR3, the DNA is TGTGCCAGCAGCCCACGCTCCGGGCCCCGAGGATCCTACGAGCAGTACTTC. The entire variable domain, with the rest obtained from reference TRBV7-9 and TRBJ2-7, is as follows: DTGVSQNPRHKITKRGQNVTFRCDPISEHNRLYWYRQTLGQGPEFLTYFQNEAQLEKSRLLSDRFSAERPKGSFSTLEIQRTEQGDSAMYLCASSPRSGPRGSYEQYFGPGTRLTVT.

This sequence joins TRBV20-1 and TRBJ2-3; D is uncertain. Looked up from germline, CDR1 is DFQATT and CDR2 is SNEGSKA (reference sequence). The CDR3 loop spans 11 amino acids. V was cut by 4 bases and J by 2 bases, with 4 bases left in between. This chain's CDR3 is CSATTTDTQYF. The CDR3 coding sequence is TGCAGTGCTACAACCACAGATACGCAGTATTTT.

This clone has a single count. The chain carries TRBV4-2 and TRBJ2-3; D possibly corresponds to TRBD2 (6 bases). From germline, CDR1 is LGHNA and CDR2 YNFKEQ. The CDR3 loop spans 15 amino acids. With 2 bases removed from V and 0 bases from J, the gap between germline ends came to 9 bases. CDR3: CASSQKEGSTDTQYF. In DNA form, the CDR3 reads TGTGCCAGCAGCCAAAAGGAGGGGAGCACAGATACGCAGTATTTT.

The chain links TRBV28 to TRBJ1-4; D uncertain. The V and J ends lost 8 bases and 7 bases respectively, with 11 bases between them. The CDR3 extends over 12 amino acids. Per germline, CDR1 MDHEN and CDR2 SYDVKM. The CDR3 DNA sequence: TGTGCCAGCGGGGTGTGGGGTGAAAAACTGTTTTTT. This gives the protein CASGVWGEKLFF.

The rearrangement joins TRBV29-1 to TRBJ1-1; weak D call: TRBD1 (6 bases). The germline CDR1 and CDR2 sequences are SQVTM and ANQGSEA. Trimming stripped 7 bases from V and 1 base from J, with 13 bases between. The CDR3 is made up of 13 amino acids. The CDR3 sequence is CSGCVGQNTEAFF. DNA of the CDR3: TGCAGCGGATGTGTGGGACAGAACACTGAAGCTTTCTTT.

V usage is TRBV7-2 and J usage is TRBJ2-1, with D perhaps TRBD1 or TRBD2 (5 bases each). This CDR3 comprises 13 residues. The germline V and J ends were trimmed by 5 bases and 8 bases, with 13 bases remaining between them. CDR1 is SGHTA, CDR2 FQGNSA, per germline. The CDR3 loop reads CASSPGPWDEQFF. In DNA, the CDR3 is TGTGCCAGCAGCCCGGGACCATGGGATGAGCAGTTCTTC.

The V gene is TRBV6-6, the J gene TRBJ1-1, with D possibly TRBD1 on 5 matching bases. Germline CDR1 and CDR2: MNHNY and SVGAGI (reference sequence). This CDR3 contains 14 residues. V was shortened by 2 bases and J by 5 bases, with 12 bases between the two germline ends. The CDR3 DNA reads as TGTGCCAGCAGTTACCAGGGATTTGTAACTGAAGCTTTCTTT. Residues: CASSYQGFVTEAFF.

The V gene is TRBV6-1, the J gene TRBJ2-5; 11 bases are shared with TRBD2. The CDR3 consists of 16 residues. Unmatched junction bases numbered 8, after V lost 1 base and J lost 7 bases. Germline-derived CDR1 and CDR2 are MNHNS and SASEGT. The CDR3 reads CASSEVLAGGPLTQYF. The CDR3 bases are TGTGCCAGCAGTGAAGTGTTAGCGGGAGGGCCACTGACCCAGTACTTC.

The CDR3 region is CASSLVGQRGQSKYEQYF. CDR3 bases: TGTGCCAGCAGCTTGGTAGGGCAAAGGGGACAGTCGAAGTACGAGCAGTACTTC. The chain combines TRBV5-4 with TRBJ2-7, with TRBD1 identical over 7 bases. From germline, CDR1 is SGHNT and CDR2 YYREEE (reference sequence). The CDR3 has 18 residues. V was pared by 0 bases and J by 4 bases, with 16 bases of the junction left unmatched.

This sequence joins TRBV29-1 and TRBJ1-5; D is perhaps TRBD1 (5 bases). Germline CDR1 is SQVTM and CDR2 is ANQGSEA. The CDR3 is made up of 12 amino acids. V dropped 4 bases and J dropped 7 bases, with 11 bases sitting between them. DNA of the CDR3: TGCAGCGTTGGACAGCCTCCACAGCCCCAGCATTTT. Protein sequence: CSVGQPPQPQHF.

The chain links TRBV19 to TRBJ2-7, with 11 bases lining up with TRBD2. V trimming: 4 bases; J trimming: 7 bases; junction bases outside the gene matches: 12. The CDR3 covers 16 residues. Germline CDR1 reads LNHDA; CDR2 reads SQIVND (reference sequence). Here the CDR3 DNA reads TGTGCCAGTAGTACCACTAGCGGGGGCCGCCTATGGGAGCAGTACTTC. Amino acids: CASSTTSGGRLWEQYF. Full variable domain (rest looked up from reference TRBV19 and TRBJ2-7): DGGITQSPKYLFRKEGQNVTLSCEQNLNHDAMYWYRQDPGQGLRLIYYSQIVNDFQKGDIAEGYSVSREKKESFPLTVTSAQKNPTAFYLCASSTTSGGRLWEQYFGPGTRLTVT.